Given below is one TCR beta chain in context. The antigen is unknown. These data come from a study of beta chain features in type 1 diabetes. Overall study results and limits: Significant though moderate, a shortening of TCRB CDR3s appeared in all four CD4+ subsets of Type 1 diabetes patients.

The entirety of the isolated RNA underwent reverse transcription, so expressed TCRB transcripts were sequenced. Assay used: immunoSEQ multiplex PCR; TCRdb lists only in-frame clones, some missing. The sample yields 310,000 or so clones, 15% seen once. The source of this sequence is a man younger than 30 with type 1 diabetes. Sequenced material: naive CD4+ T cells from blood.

For the CDR3, the DNA is TGTGCCAGCAGTGGACAGGCAGCCTACGAGCAGTACTTC. Translation gives CASSGQAAYEQYF. The chain joins TRBV6-1 to TRBJ2-7; D may be TRBD1 (6 bases). V shed 4 bases and J shed 2 bases, with 9 bases lying between them. Germline assignment: CDR1 MNHNS and CDR2 SASEGT. The CDR3 sequence is 13 residues long.